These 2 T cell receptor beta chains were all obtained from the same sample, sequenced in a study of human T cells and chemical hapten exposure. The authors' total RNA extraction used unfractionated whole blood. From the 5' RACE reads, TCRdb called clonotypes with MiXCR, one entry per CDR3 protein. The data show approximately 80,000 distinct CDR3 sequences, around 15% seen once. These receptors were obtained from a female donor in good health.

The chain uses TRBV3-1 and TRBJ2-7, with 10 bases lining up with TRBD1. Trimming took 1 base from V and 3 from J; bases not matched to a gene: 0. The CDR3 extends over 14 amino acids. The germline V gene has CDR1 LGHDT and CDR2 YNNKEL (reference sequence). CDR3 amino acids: CASSQGTGGYEQYF. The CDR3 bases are TGTGCCAGCAGCCAAGGGACAGGGGGCTACGAGCAGTACTTC.

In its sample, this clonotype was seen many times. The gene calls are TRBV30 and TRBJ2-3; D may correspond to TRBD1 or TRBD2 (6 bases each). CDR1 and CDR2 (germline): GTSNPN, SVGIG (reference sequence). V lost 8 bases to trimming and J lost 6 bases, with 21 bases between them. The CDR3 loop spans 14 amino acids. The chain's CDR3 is CAASVGASRDTQYF. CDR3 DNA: TGTGCCGCTAGCGTGGGGGCCTCCAGGGATACGCAGTATTTT.